One and the same sample provided the 19 T cell receptor beta chains below, sequenced in a study of blood T cell repertoires in COVID-19. Some clones are missing from TCRdb's copy, which holds only in-frame ones; the method was immunoSEQ multiplex PCR. There are about 190,000 clones in the sample; roughly 80% occur only once, and approximately 13% lies in the top ten. The sequencing input was peripheral blood. The receptor set was obtained from a man aged 50-60 years who had recovered from COVID-19.

The chain carries TRBV7-2 and TRBJ1-5; 7 bases fit TRBD1. The germline CDR1 and CDR2 sequences are SGHTA and FQGNSA. V lost 5 bases to trimming and J lost 6 bases; unmatched junction nucleotides: 7. The CDR3 length is 14 residues. The CDR3 sequence: CASSLQGSGQPQHF. The CDR3 DNA reads as TGTGCCAGCAGCCTACAGGGGTCGGGTCAGCCCCAGCATTTT. Together with reference TRBV7-2 and TRBJ1-5, the CDR3 gives the full variable domain: GAGVSQSPSNKVTEKGKDVELRCDPISGHTALYWYRQSLGQGLEFLIYFQGNSAPDKSGLPSDRFSAERTGGSVSTLTIQRTQQEDSAVYLCASSLQGSGQPQHFGDGTRLSIL.

The chain has TRBV3-1 (or the pseudogene TRBV3-2) and TRBJ2-1; a possible D gene is TRBD1 (5 bases). Looked up from germline, CDR1 is LGHDT and CDR2 is YNNKEL (reference sequence). The V end lost 4 bases, the J end lost 9 bases, and 13 bases lay between the germline ends. This CDR3 is 13 amino acids long. In DNA, the CDR3 is TGTGCCAGCAGCCTTGAGTTAAGGGGTGAGCAGTTCTTC. Residues: CASSLELRGEQFF.

This clone is a singleton in its sample. This chain uses TRBV28 with TRBJ2-7; the match to TRBD1 covers 8 bases. The CDR3 has 14 residues. Unmatched junction bases numbered 6, after V lost 8 bases and J lost 0 bases. CDR1 MDHEN and CDR2 SYDVKM come from the germline V gene. CDR3 region: CASHGQGTSYEQYF. The CDR3 nucleotides are TGTGCCAGCCACGGACAGGGAACCTCCTACGAGCAGTACTTC.

The CDR3 DNA follows: TGTGCCATCAATCAGGGCGGTGGCACTGAAGCTTTCTTT. Translation: CAINQGGGTEAFF. The J gene is TRBJ1-1, the V gene TRBV10-3, with a possible D match to TRBD1 (5 bases). The V and J ends lost 7 bases and 4 bases respectively, with 13 bases between them. Germline V gene sequence: CDR1 ENHRY, CDR2 SYGVKD. The CDR3 has 13 amino acids.

The chain recombines TRBV11-2 with TRBJ2-3; 12 nucleotides line up with TRBD2. There are 16 residues in the CDR3. The V gene end was trimmed by 1 base and the J gene end by 2 bases; junction bases not matched to a gene: 1. From germline, CDR1 is SGHAT and CDR2 FQNNGV. CDR3 sequence reads: CASSLGLAGVTDTQYF. The CDR3 DNA is TGTGCCAGCAGCTTAGGACTAGCGGGAGTCACAGATACGCAGTATTTT.

The CDR3 loop reads CASSFGRPRGQYF. In DNA form, the CDR3 reads TGTGCCAGCAGCTTTGGACGCCCGCGGGGGCAGTACTTC. The genes are TRBV7-2 and TRBJ2-7, with D perhaps TRBD2 (6 bases). CDR3 size: 13 residues. The germline gives CDR1 SGHTA, CDR2 FQGNSA. V was shortened by 3 bases and J by 9 bases, with 15 bases between the two germline ends.

V gene TRBV5-1 combines with J gene TRBJ2-2, with TRBD2 identical over 7 bases. The germline V gene encodes CDR1 SGHRS and CDR2 YFSETQ. The trim removed 2 bases at V and 5 bases at J, leaving 12 bases unmatched. The CDR3 length is 17 residues. The CDR3 sequence is CASSLAKGGGRTGELFF. The CDR3 nucleotides are TGCGCCAGCAGCTTAGCCAAGGGCGGGGGAAGGACCGGGGAGCTGTTTTTT.

The V call is TRBV19, the J call TRBJ2-7; TRBD1 aligns across 8 bases. CDR3 length equals 16 residues. Looked up from germline, CDR1 is LNHDA and CDR2 is SQIVND (reference sequence). The V and J ends lost 5 bases and 1 base, in that order; junction bases with no gene match: 10. This CDR3 reads CASSVTPGQASYEQYF. In DNA form, the CDR3 reads TGTGCCAGTAGTGTAACACCGGGACAGGCTTCCTACGAGCAGTACTTC.

V is TRBV29-1 and J is TRBJ2-5, with D maybe TRBD1 (5 bases). CDR3 length: 13 residues. The germline gives CDR1 SQVTM, CDR2 ANQGSEA. The V gene lost 7 bases and the J gene lost 7 bases, with 19 bases spanning the gap. The CDR3 bases are TGCAGCGCAGACGTCGGACAAGGAGTGACCCAGTACTTC. As protein: CSADVGQGVTQYF.

In regard to this clone: This sample also contains other DNA sequences that code for the same CDR3. The chain couples TRBV18 to TRBJ2-7; the match to TRBD1 covers 9 bases. The CDR3 runs 14 residues. Per the germline V gene, CDR1 is KGHSH and CDR2 is LQKENI. V trimming: 1 base; J trimming: 4 bases; junction bases outside the gene matches: 2. The CDR3 here is CASSPRQGVYEQYF. As DNA, the CDR3 is TGTGCCAGCTCACCACGACAGGGGGTATACGAGCAGTACTTC.

The V and J genes are TRBV5-1 and TRBJ2-1; 9 bases map to TRBD1. The CDR3 is made up of 16 amino acids. Germline V CDR1 and CDR2: SGHRS, YFSETQ. The V and J ends lost 3 bases and 8 bases, in that order; junction bases with no gene match: 12. CDR3 residues: CASSSYQITGGYEQFF. The CDR3 nucleotides are TGCGCCAGCAGCTCCTACCAGATCACAGGGGGCTATGAGCAGTTCTTC.

CDR3 amino acids: CASSVALKNIQYF. The CDR3, as DNA: TGTGCCAGCAGTGTAGCGCTAAAAAACATTCAGTACTTC. This chain joins TRBV7-9 and TRBJ2-4; tentative D call: TRBD2 (5 bases). The germline V and J ends were trimmed by 6 bases and 4 bases, with 10 bases remaining between them. The CDR3 has 13 residues. Germline loops: CDR1 SEHNR, CDR2 FQNEAQ (reference sequence).

The J gene is TRBJ2-5, the V gene TRBV7-9, with 7 bases aligning to TRBD2. The germline CDR1 and CDR2 sequences are SEHNR and FQNEAQ (reference sequence). Germline trimming cut 5 bases from V and 4 bases from J; bases unmatched to any gene: 10. This CDR3 region has 15 residues. The CDR3 region has the DNA TGTGCCAGCAGCCTTGGGAGGGACTTCAGAGAGACCCAGTACTTC. Translating gives CASSLGRDFRETQYF. The variable domain in full, completed from reference TRBV7-9 and TRBJ2-5, reads DTGVSQNPRHKITKRGQNVTFRCDPISEHNRLYWYRQTLGQGPEFLTYFQNEAQLEKSRLLSDRFSAERPKGSFSTLEIQRTEQGDSAMYLCASSLGRDFRETQYFGPGTRLLVL.

The chain links TRBV7-3 to TRBJ2-3, with 8 positions matching TRBD2. Trimming took 4 bases from V and 1 from J; bases not matched to a gene: 1. The CDR3 consists of 14 residues. Germline V gene data show CDR1 as SGHTA and CDR2 as FQGTGA. The CDR3 nucleotides read TGTGCCAGCAGCTCGGGACTAGGCACAGATACGCAGTATTTT. It is translated as CASSSGLGTDTQYF.

Only a few counts were recorded for this clone. V gene TRBV11-3 combines with J gene TRBJ2-1, with 7 bases fitting TRBD2. Germline V gene sequence: CDR1 SGHNT, CDR2 YENEEA. V was clipped by 1 base and J by 12 bases; unmatched bases: 6. The CDR3 is 13 amino acids. Here the CDR3 DNA reads TGTGCCAGCAGCTTAGGAGCTTCGGGGGGGCAGTTCTTC. Encoded protein: CASSLGASGGQFF.

This chain connects TRBV2 to TRBJ1-5; perhaps TRBD1 as D (5 bases). Germline V gene sequence: CDR1 SNHLY, CDR2 FYNNEI. The CDR3 length is 14 residues. Between the trimmed V and J ends, which lost 4 bases and 4 bases, there was a span of 11 bases. The CDR3 nucleotides read TGTGCCAGCAGTGTGAGGCAGGGTAATCAGCCCCAGCATTTT. Its translation: CASSVRQGNQPQHF. The complete variable domain, with remaining parts taken from reference TRBV2 and TRBJ1-5, reads EPEVTQTPSHQVTQMGQEVILRCVPISNHLYFYWYRQILGQKVEFLVSFYNNEISEKSEIFDDQFSVERPDGSNFTLKIRSTKLEDSAMYFCASSVRQGNQPQHFGDGTRLSIL.

V and J are TRBV7-9 and TRBJ2-1; the D gene is possibly TRBD2 (6 bases). Between the trimmed V and J ends, which lost 5 bases and 6 bases, there was a span of 23 bases. Germline V gene data show CDR1 as SEHNR and CDR2 as FQNEAQ (reference sequence). The CDR3 has 17 residues. DNA for the CDR3: TGTGCCAGCAGCCCACCCCGCCCGGGACTTCTTCTCAATGAGCAGTTCTTC. Its protein is CASSPPRPGLLLNEQFF.

This chain uses TRBV30 with TRBJ2-5, with 9 bases lining up with TRBD2. This CDR3 has 14 amino acids. The V gene's germline CDR1 is GTSNPN and CDR2 SVGIG (reference sequence). V dropped 6 bases and J dropped 7; count of bases not matched to a gene: 12. This CDR3 is CACNSGSAVGTQYF. In DNA form, the CDR3 reads TGTGCCTGTAATAGCGGGAGTGCGGTGGGGACCCAGTACTTC.

This clone was seen only once. The J gene is TRBJ2-1, the V gene TRBV7-2, with TRBD2 as a possible D gene (5 bases). The CDR3 loop spans 16 amino acids. Germline CDR1 is SGHTA and CDR2 is FQGNSA. V gave up 3 bases and J gave up 6 bases, with 18 bases separating them. CDR3 sequence: CASSFQLRLAGNEQFF. In DNA form, the CDR3 reads TGTGCCAGCAGCTTCCAATTACGGCTAGCCGGCAATGAGCAGTTCTTC.